A single sample gave rise to the 18 T cell receptor beta chains below, sequenced in a study of T cells in Graves' hyperthyroidism and ophthalmopathy. There were TCR beta CDR3 regions amplified from RNA transcripts. A set of HTBI primers served as the primers for a first-round RT-PCR of the TCR CDR3. MiXCR, run by TCRdb on the multiplex PCR reads, gives a single entry per CDR3 protein. The table includes a few hundred thousand distinct CDR3 sequences, approximately 19% detected once. The sequencing sample was made of blood. The source is a man aged 50-60 years with Graves' ophthalmopathy.

This clonotype turned up a few times. The chain uses TRBV7-9 and TRBJ2-2; D ambiguous. CDR1 SEHNR and CDR2 FQNEAQ come from the germline V gene (reference sequence). Trimming shortened V by 5 bases and J by 4 bases, and 8 bases separated the two germline ends. The CDR3 is 13 amino acids. The CDR3 here is CASSPDGTGELFF. DNA for the CDR3: TGTGCCAGCAGCCCGGACGGCACCGGGGAGCTGTTTTTT.

V gene TRBV18 combines with J gene TRBJ2-7, with 7 bases aligning to TRBD1. V shed 8 bases, J shed 0 bases, and the junction held 10 bases outside the gene matches. This CDR3 comprises 15 residues. Germline V lookup: CDR1 KGHSH, CDR2 LQKENI. CDR3 loop: CASSPPRDSSYEQYF. CDR3 nucleotide sequence: TGTGCCAGCAGCCCCCCCCGGGACAGCTCCTACGAGCAGTACTTC.

The chain is built from TRBV9 and TRBJ1-6; 7 bases are a match to TRBD1. Trimming at V came to 4 bases and at J to 4 bases, leaving 8 bases not matched to a gene. The CDR3 spans 16 residues. The germline V gene encodes CDR1 SGDLS and CDR2 YYNGEE. DNA of the CDR3: TGTGCCAGCAGCCCAACGGGCAGGGGGTATAATTCACCCCTCCACTTT. Protein sequence: CASSPTGRGYNSPLHF.

This clonotype was detected ten times or more. V usage is TRBV24-1 and J usage is TRBJ2-1, with 11 positions matching TRBD2. Germline loops: CDR1 KGHDR, CDR2 SFDVKD. The CDR3 has 16 amino acids. V gave up 6 bases and J gave up 5 bases; unmatched junction bases: 8. This chain's CDR3 is CATSPRGTSGNNEQFF. The CDR3 coding sequence is TGTGCCACCAGTCCCCGCGGGACTAGCGGCAACAATGAGCAGTTCTTC.

This clonotype was detected ten times or more. The CDR3 nucleotides are TGTGCCAGCAGCTTACCCCCCTGGGCGCGGGGGGAAGAGACCCAGTACTTC. Translation gives CASSLPPWARGEETQYF. The J gene is TRBJ2-5, the V gene TRBV11-2, with 8 bases matching TRBD2. Germline-derived CDR1 and CDR2 are SGHAT and FQNNGV. V lost 2 bases, J lost 3 bases, and 11 bases stayed unmatched. The CDR3 runs 17 residues.

This clonotype has ten or more counts. The chain joins TRBV5-1 to TRBJ1-1, with D unclear. Germline V gene data show CDR1 as SGHRS and CDR2 as YFSETQ. V dropped 0 bases and J dropped 5 bases, with 11 bases sitting between them. This CDR3 spans 14 amino acids. This chain's CDR3 is CASSLDGELTEAFF. The CDR3 DNA reads TGCGCCAGCAGCTTGGACGGAGAGTTGACTGAAGCTTTCTTT.

This clonotype was seen a few times. The J gene is TRBJ2-3, the V gene TRBV9, with D perhaps TRBD1 or TRBD2 (7 bases each). The germline V and J ends were trimmed by 6 bases and 2 bases, with 16 bases remaining between them. Germline CDR1 SGDLS, CDR2 YYNGEE. This CDR3 is built from 15 residues. CDR3 loop: CASTRGREPTDTQYF. The CDR3 nucleotides read TGTGCCAGCACTAGGGGGCGGGAGCCCACAGATACGCAGTATTTT.

This clonotype was observed a few times. The chain links TRBV2 to TRBJ2-1, with unresolved D. Germline V gene sequence: CDR1 SNHLY, CDR2 FYNNEI. Trimming left V 4 bases short and J 10 bases short, with 17 bases between. The CDR3 extends over 14 amino acids. CDR3 in amino acids: CASSVASGVSEQFF. In DNA, the CDR3 is TGTGCCAGCAGTGTCGCTTCTGGGGTTAGCGAGCAGTTCTTC.

This clonotype has only a few counts. Compared with germline, one end of the junction differs, possibly owing to a read error. The rearrangement links TRBV5-1 to TRBJ2-7; 10 bases line up with TRBD2. This CDR3 contains 16 residues. CDR1 is SGHRS, CDR2 YFSETQ, per germline. The chain's CDR3 is CASSFELAGYSYEQYF. CDR3 DNA sequence: TGTGCCAGCAGCTTCGAACTAGCGGGATACTCCTACGAGCAGTACTTC.

The chain joins TRBV6-1 to TRBJ1-5; TRBD1 matches 8 bases. Germline V gene lookup returns CDR1 MNHNS and CDR2 SASEGT. Trimming at V came to 8 bases and at J to 0 bases, leaving 6 bases not matched to a gene. The CDR3 contains 15 residues. CDR3 bases: TGTGCCAGCCGACAGGGGAGGGCTAGCAATCAGCCCCAGCATTTT. This codes for CASRQGRASNQPQHF.

This clonotype was seen many times. The V call is TRBV2, the J call TRBJ2-1; possibly TRBD2 for D (5 bases). CDR3 length: 16 amino acids. Germline CDR1 and CDR2: SNHLY and FYNNEI. V dropped 2 bases and J dropped 0 bases, with 11 bases sitting between them. CDR3 region: CASSESPGSSYNEQFF. The CDR3 DNA reads as TGTGCCAGCAGTGAATCGCCGGGGAGCTCCTACAATGAGCAGTTCTTC.

This clonotype was detected only a few times. This sequence joins TRBV5-5 and TRBJ1-1; 8 nucleotides align to TRBD1. Unmatched junction bases numbered 7, after V lost 0 bases and J lost 3 bases. Per germline, CDR1 SGHKS and CDR2 YYEKEE (reference sequence). There are 16 residues in the CDR3. CDR3 loop: CASSLAGLTGDTEAFF. The CDR3 nucleotides are TGTGCCAGCAGCTTGGCCGGTTTGACAGGGGACACTGAAGCTTTCTTT.

The chain recombines TRBV7-3 with TRBJ2-2, with TRBD2 matching 8 bases. V lost 9 bases to trimming and J lost 2 bases; unmatched junction nucleotides: 11. The germline gives CDR1 SGHTA, CDR2 FQGTGA. This CDR3 is 16 amino acids long. The CDR3 sequence is CASKASGLGNTGELFF. The CDR3 DNA sequence: TGTGCCAGTAAAGCTAGCGGGTTAGGTAACACCGGGGAGCTGTTTTTT.

The chain joins TRBV10-3 to TRBJ2-2; TRBD2 agrees at 10 bases. Germline V gene lookup returns CDR1 ENHRY and CDR2 SYGVKD. V lost 10 bases and J lost 4; bases outside the gene matches: 9. The CDR3 runs to 15 residues. The chain's CDR3 is CATGSGRGGTGELFF. Here the CDR3 DNA reads TGTGCCACCGGGAGCGGGAGGGGGGGCACCGGGGAGCTGTTTTTT.

This clonotype occurred a few times. The V and J genes are TRBV18 and TRBJ1-1; no reliable D call. The V gene's germline CDR1 is KGHSH and CDR2 LQKENI. The CDR3 has 16 amino acids. V lost 0 bases and J lost 0, with 11 bases in between. CDR3 sequence: CASSPPVRVMNTEAFF. Here the CDR3 DNA reads TGTGCCAGCTCACCACCAGTGCGGGTAATGAACACTGAAGCTTTCTTT.

This clonotype was counted at least ten times. V usage is TRBV20-1 and J usage is TRBJ1-6, with a tentative D call TRBD1 (5 bases). The CDR3 extends over 13 amino acids. Germline CDR1 reads DFQATT; CDR2 reads SNEGSKA (reference sequence). Between the trimmed V and J ends, which lost 1 base and 9 bases, there was a span of 10 bases. CDR3 nucleotides: TGCAGTGCTAGAGGACCCGGGGGTTCACCCCTCCACTTT. Encoded protein: CSARGPGGSPLHF.

This clonotype showed up just a few times. This sequence joins TRBV6-1 and TRBJ2-2; D is undetermined. CDR1 is MNHNS, CDR2 SASEGT, per germline. V was cut by 1 base and J by 0 bases, with 6 bases left in between. The CDR3 has 15 amino acids. CDR3 in DNA: TGTGCCAGCAGTGAAGTACCTACGAACACCGGGGAGCTGTTTTTT. This codes for CASSEVPTNTGELFF.

The chain couples TRBV6-2 or TRBV6-3 to TRBJ2-1, with 11 bases aligning to TRBD1. V shed 2 bases, J shed 7 bases, and the junction held 1 base outside the gene matches. Germline values: CDR1 MNHEY, CDR2 SVGEGT. The CDR3 is 14 residues long. For the CDR3, the DNA is TGTGCCAGCAGTTACGGGGACAGGGGGAATGAGCAGTTCTTC. Residues: CASSYGDRGNEQFF.